The TCR beta chain described here comes from a study of T-cell reconstitution after alpha-beta-depleted transplantation in children. Study-wide results and caveats: At one year after transplant, newly produced T cells mostly accounted for T-cell counts and diversity.

During its preparation, the TCRbeta library received unique molecular identifiers. TCRdb passed the PCR reads through MiXCR, listing each CDR3 protein once. Of about 150,000 distinct CDR3 sequences listed, 8.8% are singletons. In this sample, this clonotype turned up many times. Its antigen is not known. V gave up 0 bases and J gave up 2 bases; unmatched junction bases: 4. This CDR3 spans 15 amino acids. Germline CDR1 reads SGHRS; CDR2 reads YFSETQ. This sequence originates from a female patient between 2 and 15 years old who had a stem cell transplant for congenital amegakaryocytic thrombocytopenia, so the T cells may come from the graft donor. This rearrangement joins TRBV5-1 to TRBJ2-5, with 7 bases matching TRBD2. Material: PBMCs, mostly from graft donor cells, obtained 180 days after TCRalphabeta/CD19-depleted stem cell transplant. The CDR3 DNA reads TGCGCCAGCAGCTTGGGACTAGCAACGCAAGAGACCCAGTACTTC. Translated: CASSLGLATQETQYF.